These 27 T cell receptor beta chains share one sample of origin, sequenced in a study of early T cells in non-severe SARS-CoV-2 infection (dated by TCRdb to about 2021). Library preparation was by 5' RACE. The reads were generated on a NextSeq 500. The public reads were reprocessed in TCRdb via fastp at Q25 and MiXCR, keeping in-frame beta chains. Records with the same CDR3 protein are collapsed into one entry carrying the most frequent genes and DNA. This sample is represented by 35,000 to 45,000 distinct CDR3 sequences; around 5% of them were singletons. The leading ten clones occupy 30% of the sample. Sequencing was performed on whole blood. The receptor set was obtained from an adult who was a healthcare worker with PCR-confirmed SARS-CoV-2 infection or an uninfected control (not recorded which).

This clonotype was observed at least ten times. The genes are TRBV10-3 and TRBJ1-2, with D possibly being TRBD1 (6 bases). This CDR3 has 14 amino acids. CDR1 and CDR2 (germline): ENHRY, SYGVKD. V was clipped by 6 bases and J by 1 base, with 12 bases between them. The CDR3 sequence is CAIRRGDLNYGYTF. The DNA of the CDR3 is TGTGCCATCAGGAGGGGGGACCTTAACTATGGCTACACCTTC.

This clonotype occurred many times. V usage is TRBV7-2 and J usage is TRBJ1-5, with D tentatively TRBD1 (5 bases). Germline V gives CDR1 SGHTA, CDR2 FQGNSA. Deletions cut 0 bases from V and 4 bases from J, with 10 bases between. The CDR3 is made up of 15 amino acids. The CDR3 is CASSLALRQNQPQHF. The CDR3 coding sequence is TGTGCCAGCAGCTTAGCGCTCAGACAGAATCAGCCCCAGCATTTT.

In its sample, this clonotype was seen many times. The rearrangement links TRBV7-9 to TRBJ2-1; the D gene could be TRBD1 or TRBD2 (5 bases each). Germline values: CDR1 SEHNR, CDR2 FQNEAQ (reference sequence). The CDR3 is 14 amino acids. Trimming stripped 5 bases from V and 5 bases from J, with 13 bases between. For the CDR3, the DNA is TGTGCCAGCAGCCGGGGCTTCAGAAACAATGAGCAGTTCTTC. Its translation: CASSRGFRNNEQFF.

This clonotype appeared many times. The chain employs TRBV7-2 and TRBJ2-1; D gene unclear. The CDR3 consists of 15 residues. V lost 3 bases, J lost 2 bases, and 11 bases lay in between. CDR1 is SGHTA and CDR2 is FQGNSA in the germline V gene. The CDR3 protein is CASSLGGTPYNEQFF. CDR3 nucleotide sequence: TGTGCCAGCAGCTTGGGCGGCACGCCCTACAATGAGCAGTTCTTC.

This clonotype was seen at least ten times. This sequence joins TRBV4-2 and TRBJ2-5; no definite D call. Germline lookup yields CDR1 LGHNA and CDR2 YNFKEQ. This CDR3 comprises 12 residues. V was pared by 1 base and J by 3 bases, with 3 bases between. The CDR3 DNA is TGTGCCAGCAGCCAAGGCAAAGAGACCCAGTACTTC. It yields the protein CASSQGKETQYF.

This chain joins TRBV3-1 and TRBJ1-1; perhaps TRBD1 as D (5 bases). CDR3 length: 16 amino acids. V lost 1 base and J lost 4, with 16 bases in between. Germline V gene sequence: CDR1 LGHDT, CDR2 YNNKEL (reference sequence). The CDR3 sequence is CASSQGGTLRGTEAFF. For the CDR3, the DNA is TGTGCCAGCAGCCAAGGGGGGACTCTCCGGGGCACTGAAGCTTTCTTT. The whole variable domain, filled in from reference TRBV3-1 and TRBJ1-1, reads DTAVSQTPKYLVTQMGNDKSIKCEQNLGHDTMYWYKQDSKKFLKIMFSYNNKELIINETVPNRFSPKSPDKAHLNLHINSLELGDSAVYFCASSQGGTLRGTEAFFGQGTRLTVV.

V and J are TRBV7-2 and TRBJ2-7; 8 bases line up with TRBD2. V shed 3 bases, J shed 0 bases, and the junction held 4 bases outside the gene matches. The CDR3 loop spans 15 amino acids. CDR1 is SGHTA and CDR2 is FQGNSA in the germline V gene. CDR3 DNA sequence: TGTGCCAGCAGCTTGACTAGCGCCTACTCCTACGAGCAGTACTTC. This encodes CASSLTSAYSYEQYF. The full variable domain, in which reference TRBV7-2 and TRBJ2-7 provide the parts outside the CDR3, is GAGVSQSPSNKVTEKGKDVELRCDPISGHTALYWYRQSLGQGLEFLIYFQGNSAPDKSGLPSDRFSAERTGGSVSTLTIQRTQQEDSAVYLCASSLTSAYSYEQYFGPGTRLTVT.

This clonotype has just one count. The rearrangement uses TRBV20-1 and TRBJ2-5, with 7 bases aligning to TRBD1. Trimming cost V 0 bases and J 4 bases; bases outside gene matches: 2. The germline CDR1 and CDR2 sequences are DFQATT and SNEGSKA (reference sequence). This CDR3 region has 13 residues. The DNA of the CDR3 is TGCAGTGCTAGAGAAGGGGGCGCAGAGACCCAGTACTTC. This translates into CSAREGGAETQYF.

This clonotype has just a few counts. V is TRBV28 and J is TRBJ2-7; TRBD1 might be the D (6 bases). This CDR3 spans 14 amino acids. The germline V and J ends were trimmed by 6 bases and 0 bases, with 12 bases remaining between them. The germline CDR1 and CDR2 sequences are MDHEN and SYDVKM. CDR3 in DNA: TGTGCCAGCAGGGCGACAGGCCTCTCCTACGAGCAGTACTTC. Translated, it gives CASRATGLSYEQYF.

This clonotype turned up a few times. This may be a read error, as it is one base from a much larger clone. The gene calls are TRBV2 and TRBJ2-7; a possible D gene is TRBD1 (6 bases). V lost 8 bases and J 3 bases, leaving 8 bases between the germline ends. Germline CDR1 and CDR2: SNHLY and FYNNEI. The CDR3 is made up of 11 amino acids. CDR3 residues: CASGQHYEQYF. CDR3 nucleotides: TGTGCCAGCGGACAGCACTACGAGCAGTACTTC.

This clonotype was recorded at least ten times. The chain links TRBV3-2 to TRBJ2-1; TRBD2, as called in the table, went unchecked against the DNA. TRBV3-2 is a documented pseudogene. The CDR3 has 16 amino acids. CDR3 sequence: CASSLSGHRSYNEQFF. CDR3 sequence (DNA): TGTGCCAGCAGCCTTAGCGGGCACCGCTCCTACAATGAGCAGTTCTTC.

The chain recombines TRBV4-1 with TRBJ2-1; TRBD1 might be the D (5 bases). CDR3 size: 15 residues. Germline lookup yields CDR1 MGHRA and CDR2 YSYEKL. The germline V and J ends were trimmed by 0 bases and 8 bases, with 14 bases remaining between them. In nucleotides, the CDR3 is TGCGCCAGCAGCCAAGACCGGACAAGCACCTATGAGCAGTTCTTC. Its protein is CASSQDRTSTYEQFF.

The sample holds many counts of this clonotype. The V call is TRBV20-1, the J call TRBJ2-4; 9 nucleotides align to TRBD2. Losses at the gene ends were 6 bases for V and 4 bases for J; bases not matched to a gene: 13. The CDR3 runs 16 residues. Germline V gene lookup returns CDR1 DFQATT and CDR2 SNEGSKA (reference sequence). DNA of the CDR3: TGCAGTGCCCGCCCGGACTTTAGCGGGAGAAAAAACATTCAGTACTTC. Translating gives CSARPDFSGRKNIQYF.

In its sample, this clonotype was seen many times. The chain uses TRBV25-1 and TRBJ1-1; D perhaps matches TRBD1 (5 bases). Trimming removed 5 bases at V and 10 bases at J, with 23 bases between. The CDR3 covers 15 residues. Per the germline V gene, CDR1 is MGHDK and CDR2 is SYGVNS. As DNA, the CDR3 is TGTGCCAGCAGTTCCTCCGGGACCCTCCCGCCAGCAGCTTTCTTT. This gives the protein CASSSSGTLPPAAFF.

This clonotype was seen at least ten times. The CDR3 loop reads CASSLAGLGHNSPLHF. Here the CDR3 DNA reads TGTGCCAGCAGCTTAGCGGGCCTCGGCCATAATTCACCCCTCCACTTT. The chain carries TRBV11-2 and TRBJ1-6; D is ambiguous. Germline loops: CDR1 SGHAT, CDR2 FQNNGV. V was shortened by 1 base and J by 5 bases, with 12 bases between the two germline ends. The CDR3 has 16 amino acids.

This clonotype was found a few times. The rearrangement links TRBV29-1 to TRBJ2-5; a possible D gene is TRBD1 (5 bases). Trimming cost V 4 bases and J 6 bases, with 12 bases left between them. Germline V gives CDR1 SQVTM, CDR2 ANQGSEA. The CDR3 spans 12 residues. The CDR3 bases are TGCAGCGTTGGGGGAAGGGGCCAGACCCAGTACTTC. It yields the protein CSVGGRGQTQYF.

This clonotype was seen a handful of times. The V gene is TRBV7-9, the J gene TRBJ2-2; D call uncertain. The CDR3 has 15 residues. V was pared by 4 bases and J by 1 base, with 10 bases between. CDR1 is SEHNR and CDR2 is FQNEAQ in the germline V gene (reference sequence). The CDR3 spells CASSSIYENTGELFF. The CDR3, as DNA: TGTGCCAGCAGCTCGATTTATGAGAACACCGGGGAGCTGTTTTTT.

In this sample, this clonotype turned up many times. This chain joins TRBV9 and TRBJ2-1; either TRBD1 or TRBD2 may supply D (6 bases each). CDR1 is SGDLS, CDR2 YYNGEE, per germline. There are 12 residues in the CDR3. The ends were cut back, 2 bases at V and 15 bases at J, with 15 bases in the middle. CDR3 sequence reads: CASSVRGVNLFF. The CDR3 DNA follows: TGTGCCAGCAGCGTGAGGGGGGTTAATCTGTTCTTC.

The table lists this clonotype with many counts. The chain has TRBV27 and TRBJ1-1, with 8 bases that match TRBD1. The CDR3 is 14 residues long. Trimming took 5 bases from V and 4 from J; bases not matched to a gene: 6. Germline loops: CDR1 MNHEY, CDR2 SMNVEV (reference sequence). Written as DNA, the CDR3 is TGTGCCAGCAGTGACAGGGGATTGGTCACTGAAGCTTTCTTT. It specifies CASSDRGLVTEAFF.

This clonotype was picked up a small number of times. The chain has TRBV7-9 and TRBJ2-3, with unresolved D. V dropped 1 base and J dropped 6 bases, with 8 bases sitting between them. The germline V gene has CDR1 SEHNR and CDR2 FQNEAQ (reference sequence). The CDR3 totals 13 residues. DNA for the CDR3: TGTGCCAGCAGCTTAGATGGAAGTGATACGCAGTATTTT. It specifies CASSLDGSDTQYF.

Many counts were recorded for this clonotype. V is TRBV10-2 and J is TRBJ2-3; TRBD2 agrees at 14 bases. The CDR3 sequence is 15 residues long. Unmatched junction bases numbered 4, after V lost 7 bases and J lost 4 bases. Germline V CDR1 and CDR2: WSHSY, SAAADI. The CDR3 nucleotides read TGCGCCAGCATGGGACTAGCGGGAGATGCAGATACGCAGTATTTT. It yields the protein CASMGLAGDADTQYF.

This clonotype was recorded at least ten times. J is TRBJ1-1 and V is TRBV4-2, with D maybe TRBD1 (6 bases). Germline V gives CDR1 LGHNA, CDR2 YNFKEQ. The CDR3 extends over 14 amino acids. Trimming removed 5 bases at V and 9 bases at J, with 19 bases between. Here the CDR3 DNA reads TGTGCCAGCAGCTCCAACGACAGGAGTCTAAAAGCTTTCTTT. It is translated as CASSSNDRSLKAFF.

This chain links TRBV15 with TRBJ2-3, with TRBD1 as a possible D gene (5 bases). The germline V and J ends were trimmed by 0 bases and 0 bases, with 13 bases remaining between them. The CDR3 length is 17 residues. Germline V lookup: CDR1 LNHNV, CDR2 YYDKDF (reference sequence). This CDR3 reads CATSRDRAGYSTDTQYF. The CDR3 bases are TGTGCCACCAGCAGAGATCGGGCAGGGTATAGCACAGATACGCAGTATTTT.

This clonotype was seen many times. The V call is TRBV5-8, the J call TRBJ2-7; TRBD2 is a possible D gene (6 bases). Deletions cut 4 bases from V and 3 bases from J, with 17 bases between. The germline gives CDR1 SGHTS, CDR2 YDEGEE. The CDR3 sequence is 15 residues long. Written as DNA, the CDR3 is TGTGCCAGCAGCGCTAACGGGGGTTACCTCTACGAGCAGTACTTC. This codes for CASSANGGYLYEQYF.

The V and J genes are TRBV6-5 and TRBJ1-2, with TRBD1 identical over 7 bases. The CDR3 is 17 residues long. V was pared by 6 bases and J by 7 bases, with 20 bases of the junction left unmatched. The germline V gene has CDR1 MNHEY and CDR2 SVGAGI. CDR3 region: CASSHWTAGGFRFGYTF. In nucleotides, the CDR3 is TGTGCCAGCAGCCACTGGACAGCAGGGGGATTCCGGTTTGGCTACACCTTC.

This clonotype has ten or more counts. The chain joins TRBV18 to TRBJ2-1, with 8 bases aligning to TRBD2. Germline V gene lookup returns CDR1 KGHSH and CDR2 LQKENI. The CDR3 has 16 residues. The V and J ends lost 3 bases and 9 bases, in that order; junction bases with no gene match: 13. In DNA, the CDR3 is TGTGCCAGCTCACCTCTCTCGGGACTAGTCGGCGGTGAGCAGTTCTTC. Its protein is CASSPLSGLVGGEQFF.

The table lists this clonotype with many counts. This CDR3 reads CASSPGIFGNTIYF. The DNA of the CDR3 is TGTGCCAGTAGCCCAGGGATTTTTGGAAACACCATATATTTT. The chain carries TRBV19 and TRBJ1-3; perhaps TRBD1 as D (5 bases). Germline V gene lookup returns CDR1 LNHDA and CDR2 SQIVND (reference sequence). The CDR3 loop spans 14 amino acids. V was shortened by 6 bases and J by 3 bases, with 12 bases between the two germline ends.